The 4 T cell receptor beta chains below were found in one sample sequenced in a study of STAT5B mutations in CD4+ large granular lymphocyte leukemia. Libraries were prepared by immunoSEQ multiplex PCR; TCRdb keeps only in-frame clonotypes and omits some of them. The sample includes over 25,000 clones, 81% of them seen just once. The sample comprised CD4+ T cells from blood buffy coats. These receptors were collected from a human donor in good health.

The chain is built from TRBV7-2 and TRBJ2-1, with TRBD2 matching over 9 bases. This CDR3 is 15 amino acids long. V gave up 0 bases and J gave up 6 bases; unmatched junction bases: 3. Germline V gene sequence: CDR1 SGHTA, CDR2 FQGNSA. As DNA, the CDR3 is TGTGCCAGCAGCTTAGCGGGACTAGCACTCAATGAGCAGTTCTTC. It codes for CASSLAGLALNEQFF.

The chain combines TRBV5-1 with TRBJ1-1, with 8 bases identical to TRBD1. The trim removed 4 bases at V and 0 bases at J, leaving 2 bases unmatched. There are 14 residues in the CDR3. CDR1 is SGHRS and CDR2 is YFSETQ in the germline V gene. The CDR3 coding sequence is TGCGCCAGCAGCCCGGACAGGGTGAACACTGAAGCTTTCTTT. Translation: CASSPDRVNTEAFF.

CDR3 sequence reads: CASSRQGRANEKLFF. The DNA of the CDR3 is TGTGCCAGCAGCCGACAGGGAAGGGCTAATGAAAAACTGTTTTTT. The chain couples TRBV5-6 to TRBJ1-4; 7 bases align to TRBD1. Germline loops: CDR1 SGHDT, CDR2 YYEEEE. The CDR3 has 15 residues. V gave up 4 bases and J gave up 3 bases; unmatched junction bases: 6.

This chain joins TRBV28 and TRBJ1-6; the match to TRBD1 covers 7 bases. Looked up from germline, CDR1 is MDHEN and CDR2 is SYDVKM. This CDR3 contains 13 residues. The trim removed 8 bases at V and 7 bases at J, leaving 5 bases unmatched. The CDR3 region is CASGGTANSPLHF. The CDR3 DNA follows: TGTGCCAGCGGTGGGACAGCCAATTCACCCCTCCACTTT.